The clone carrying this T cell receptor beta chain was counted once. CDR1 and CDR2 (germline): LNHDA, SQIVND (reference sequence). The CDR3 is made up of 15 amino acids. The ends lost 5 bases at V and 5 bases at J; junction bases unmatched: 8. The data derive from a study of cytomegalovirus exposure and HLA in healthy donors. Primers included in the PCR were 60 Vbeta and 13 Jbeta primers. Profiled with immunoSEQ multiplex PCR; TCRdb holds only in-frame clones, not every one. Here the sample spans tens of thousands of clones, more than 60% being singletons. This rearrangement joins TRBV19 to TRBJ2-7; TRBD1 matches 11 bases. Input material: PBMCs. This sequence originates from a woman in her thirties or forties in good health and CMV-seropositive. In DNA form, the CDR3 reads TGTGCCAGTAGTCGCGCCGGACAGGGGGCGGACGAGCAGTACTTC. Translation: CASSRAGQGADEQYF.